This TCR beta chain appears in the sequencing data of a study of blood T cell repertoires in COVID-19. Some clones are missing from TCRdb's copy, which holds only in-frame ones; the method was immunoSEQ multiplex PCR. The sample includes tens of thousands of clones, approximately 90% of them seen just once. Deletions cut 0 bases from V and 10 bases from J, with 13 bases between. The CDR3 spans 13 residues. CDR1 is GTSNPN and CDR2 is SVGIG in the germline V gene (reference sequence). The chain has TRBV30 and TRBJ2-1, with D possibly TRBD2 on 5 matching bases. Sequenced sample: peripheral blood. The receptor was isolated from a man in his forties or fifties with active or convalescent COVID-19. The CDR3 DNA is TGTGCCTGGAGTGTACAGCCGGACTGGGAGCAGTTCTTC. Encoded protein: CAWSVQPDWEQFF. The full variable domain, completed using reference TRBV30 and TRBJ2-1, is SQTIHQWPATLVQPVGSPLSLECTVEGTSNPNLYWYRQAAGRGLQLLFYSVGIGQISSEVPQNLSASRPQDRQFILSSKKLLLSDSGFYLCAWSVQPDWEQFFGPGTRLTVL.